The 22 T cell receptor beta chains listed next were all sequenced from one sample in a study of molecular identifiers for immune sequencing clone quantification. Via MiXCR, TCRdb re-called the PCR reads, giving one row per CDR3 protein. The sample yields 600,000 to 650,000 distinct CDR3 sequences, roughly 21% seen once. Sequencing used naive CD8+ T cells from blood, with Jurkat cell RNA spiked in. Subset: FACS-sorted CD8+CD4-CCR7+CD45RA+ naive T cells. The source of these receptors is a human donor in good health. Some libraries in this study had Jurkat cell RNA spiked in.

This clonotype was found a few times. The rearrangement joins TRBV4-1 to TRBJ2-7; 9 nucleotides agree with TRBD1. V shed 7 bases, J shed 4 bases, and the junction held 8 bases outside the gene matches. The length of the CDR3 is 14 residues. From germline, CDR1 is MGHRA and CDR2 YSYEKL. CDR3 nucleotides: TGCGCCAGCACGGCCGGGACAGGGTTGTACGAGCAGTACTTC. Translated, it gives CASTAGTGLYEQYF.

This clonotype was observed many times. CDR3 coding DNA: TGCGCCAGCAGCCAAGTTGGTAACACTGAAGCTTTCTTT. Amino acids: CASSQVGNTEAFF. The chain has TRBV4-1 and TRBJ1-1; D gene unclear. The germline V gene has CDR1 MGHRA and CDR2 YSYEKL. CDR3 length: 13 residues. The V end lost 1 base, the J end lost 2 bases, and 5 bases lay between the germline ends.

The chain's CDR3 is CASSQVSRGPAEAFF. The DNA of the CDR3 is TGCGCCAGCAGCCAAGTCAGCAGGGGGCCGGCTGAAGCTTTCTTT. J is TRBJ1-1 and V is TRBV4-3; TRBD1 matches 8 bases. The CDR3 consists of 15 residues. From germline, CDR1 is LGHNA and CDR2 YSLEER. The J segment lost 6 bases and the V segment lost 1 base, leaving 7 bases of the junction unmatched.

This clonotype was seen many times. This chain uses TRBV19 with TRBJ2-7; D is undetermined. CDR3 size: 13 residues. V lost 3 bases to trimming and J lost 6 bases, with 12 bases between them. CDR1 and CDR2 from the germline V gene are LNHDA and SQIVND (reference sequence). The CDR3 nucleotides read TGTGCCAGTAGTATCATTGGCGGAGCCGAGCAGTACTTC. It encodes CASSIIGGAEQYF.

This clonotype was counted between two and nine times. The CDR3 region has the DNA TGTGCCAGCAGCCAACCGGGACAGGGACATAATTCACCCCTCCACTTT. It is translated as CASSQPGQGHNSPLHF. This chain uses TRBV3-1 with TRBJ1-6, with TRBD1 matching 9 bases. The length of the CDR3 is 16 residues. Trimming removed 2 bases from V and 5 bases from J; junction bases left unmatched: 4. Germline CDR1 is LGHDT and CDR2 is YNNKEL (reference sequence).

V is TRBV7-9 and J is TRBJ2-7; D is possibly TRBD1 (5 bases). Germline V gene data show CDR1 as SEHNR and CDR2 as FQNEAQ (reference sequence). V was pared by 11 bases and J by 2 bases, with 16 bases between. The CDR3 loop spans 13 amino acids. The CDR3, as DNA: TGTGCCTCAGCTTCTTCAGGGACCTACGAGCAGTACTTC. The encoded protein is CASASSGTYEQYF.

The V call is TRBV20-1, the J call TRBJ2-7; D uncertain. CDR3 length: 13 residues. V was clipped by 2 bases and J by 0 bases, with 8 bases between them. CDR1 is DFQATT and CDR2 is SNEGSKA in the germline V gene (reference sequence). The CDR3 spells CSARPFSSYEQYF. The CDR3 DNA sequence: TGCAGTGCTAGACCCTTCTCCTCCTACGAGCAGTACTTC.

Note on this clonotype: A much larger clone lies one base from this, so it may be a read error. The final CDR3 position lacks the conserved phenylalanine or tryptophan, pointing to a likely read error. The J gene is TRBJ1-5, the V gene TRBV3-1; D is perhaps TRBD1 (5 bases). This CDR3 is 15 amino acids long. Per germline, CDR1 LGHDT and CDR2 YNNKEL (reference sequence). The V end was cut by 0 bases, the J end by 5 bases, with 11 bases between. This chain's CDR3 is CASSQDPGHDQPQHS. The DNA of the CDR3 is TGTGCCAGCAGCCAAGATCCGGGGCATGATCAGCCCCAGCATTCT.

This clonotype has a count of ten or more. The chain couples TRBV7-9 to TRBJ2-5, with D unresolved. The V end lost 1 base, the J end lost 7 bases, and 10 bases lay between the germline ends. This CDR3 contains 13 residues. Germline CDR1 SEHNR, CDR2 FQNEAQ (reference sequence). DNA for the CDR3: TGTGCCAGCAGCTTAGTGGCAGCGCCGACCCAGTACTTC. As protein: CASSLVAAPTQYF.

Of note for this clonotype: This could be a read error, since a much larger clone is one nucleotide away. V gene TRBV5-6 combines with J gene TRBJ2-5, with D perhaps matching TRBD1 (5 bases). CDR3 length: 14 amino acids. V lost 1 base and J 9 bases, leaving 16 bases between the germline ends. From germline, CDR1 is SGHDT and CDR2 YYEEEE. Written as DNA, the CDR3 is TGTGCCAGCAGCTTGAAGGTAGGGGCTGAGGCCCAGTACTTC. This translates into CASSLKVGAEAQYF.

This clonotype was observed a handful of times. This clone may be a read error of a much larger clone one base away. V is TRBV5-1 and J is TRBJ2-7; perhaps TRBD2 as D (5 bases). CDR3 length equals 14 residues. Germline V CDR1 and CDR2: SGHRS, YFSETQ. The CDR3 DNA is TGCGCCTGCAGCTTGCAGCGGACCTCCTACGAGCAGTACTTC. This translates into CACSLQRTSYEQYF.

This clonotype came up many times. The chain links TRBV7-6 to TRBJ2-5, with TRBD1 matching 7 bases. The CDR3 has 14 residues. Looked up from germline, CDR1 is SGHVS and CDR2 is FNYEAQ. The ends lost 4 bases at V and 0 bases at J; junction bases unmatched: 2. The CDR3 DNA reads as TGTGCCAGCAGCTCCAGGGGGTACCAAGAGACCCAGTACTTC. Its protein product is CASSSRGYQETQYF.

The V and J genes are TRBV20-1 and TRBJ1-4; no firm D call. There are 16 residues in the CDR3. The germline V and J ends were trimmed by 0 bases and 3 bases, with 14 bases remaining between them. Germline CDR1 and CDR2: DFQATT and SNEGSKA (reference sequence). The CDR3 nucleotides read TGCAGTGCTAGAGACCGCCTTTTATGGGCTAATGAAAAACTGTTTTTT. This encodes CSARDRLLWANEKLFF.

The rearrangement uses TRBV7-6 and TRBJ2-7; possible D gene TRBD2, 6 bases. Germline V gene lookup returns CDR1 SGHVS and CDR2 FNYEAQ. The CDR3 consists of 15 residues. The V and J ends lost 5 bases and 3 bases respectively, with 17 bases between them. The CDR3 spells CASSRELRSSYEQYF. Here the CDR3 DNA reads TGTGCCAGCAGCCGGGAGCTACGGTCTAGCTACGAGCAGTACTTC.

In this sample, this clonotype turned up many times. The chain carries TRBV6-5 and TRBJ2-7; the D gene is possibly TRBD2 (5 bases). Trimming cost V 2 bases and J 6 bases, with 14 bases left between them. The CDR3 covers 14 residues. From germline, CDR1 is MNHEY and CDR2 SVGAGI. CDR3 DNA: TGTGCCAGCAGTTACGGGCCTAGAGGGTCCGAGCAGTACTTC. Translated, it gives CASSYGPRGSEQYF.

This clonotype occurred many times. The chain employs TRBV5-1 and TRBJ2-3; 12 positions agree with TRBD2. The germline CDR1 and CDR2 sequences are SGHRS and YFSETQ. The CDR3 runs to 16 residues. The ends lost 5 bases at V and 5 bases at J; junction bases unmatched: 9. CDR3 protein: CASSRASGGAIDTQYF. The CDR3 DNA reads TGCGCCAGCAGTAGGGCTAGCGGGGGGGCCATAGATACGCAGTATTTT.

The table lists this clonotype with many counts. This chain uses TRBV9 with TRBJ2-2, with D unclear. This CDR3 contains 13 residues. The V and J ends lost 0 bases and 7 bases respectively, with 7 bases between them. CDR1 is SGDLS, CDR2 YYNGEE, per germline. This CDR3 is CASSVEGHGELFF. The CDR3 nucleotides read TGTGCCAGCAGCGTAGAAGGTCACGGGGAGCTGTTTTTT.

In regard to this clonotype: The CDR3 does not close with the conserved phenylalanine or tryptophan, likely indicating a read error. The chain combines TRBV6-2 or TRBV6-3 with TRBJ2-3; D unresolved. This CDR3 contains 15 residues. Germline CDR1 MNHEY, CDR2 SVGEGT. Trimming cost V 2 bases and J 0 bases, with 9 bases left between them. The CDR3 DNA is TGTGCCAGCAGTTACGAAGCTGTAAGCACAGATACGCAGTATCTT. It translates to CASSYEAVSTDTQYL.

This clonotype was recorded many times. J is TRBJ2-3 and V is TRBV7-9; 12 bases are shared with TRBD2. CDR1 and CDR2 (germline): SEHNR, FQNEAQ (reference sequence). The CDR3 runs 17 residues. Trimming took 5 bases from V and 0 from J; bases not matched to a gene: 6. The CDR3 coding sequence is TGTGCCAGCAGCGCCGACGGACTAGCGGGAAGCACAGATACGCAGTATTTT. Protein product: CASSADGLAGSTDTQYF.

This clonotype was seen many times. The chain has TRBV5-6 and TRBJ2-2; D is uncertain. CDR1 and CDR2 from the germline V gene are SGHDT and YYEEEE. V lost 1 base to trimming and J lost 3 bases, with 7 bases between them. The CDR3 runs 14 residues. DNA of the CDR3: TGTGCCAGCAGCTTGTGGAGTTACACCGGGGAGCTGTTTTTT. It specifies CASSLWSYTGELFF.

This clonotype was seen at least ten times. V is TRBV2 and J is TRBJ1-1, with 7 bases that match TRBD1. Germline V lookup: CDR1 SNHLY, CDR2 FYNNEI. This CDR3 has 14 residues. Losses at the gene ends were 3 bases for V and 3 bases for J; bases not matched to a gene: 4. The CDR3 loop is CASSDSGTDTEAFF. The CDR3 nucleotides are TGTGCCAGCAGTGACTCTGGGACAGACACTGAAGCTTTCTTT.

This clonotype showed up many times. The genes are TRBV7-9 and TRBJ1-4, with TRBD1 identical over 8 bases. The germline CDR1 and CDR2 sequences are SEHNR and FQNEAQ (reference sequence). CDR3 length equals 16 residues. The V gene end was trimmed by 4 bases and the J gene end by 8 bases; junction bases not matched to a gene: 12. This chain's CDR3 is CASSSMRQGRYEKLFF. The CDR3 bases are TGTGCCAGCAGCTCCATGCGACAGGGGCGTTACGAAAAACTGTTTTTT.